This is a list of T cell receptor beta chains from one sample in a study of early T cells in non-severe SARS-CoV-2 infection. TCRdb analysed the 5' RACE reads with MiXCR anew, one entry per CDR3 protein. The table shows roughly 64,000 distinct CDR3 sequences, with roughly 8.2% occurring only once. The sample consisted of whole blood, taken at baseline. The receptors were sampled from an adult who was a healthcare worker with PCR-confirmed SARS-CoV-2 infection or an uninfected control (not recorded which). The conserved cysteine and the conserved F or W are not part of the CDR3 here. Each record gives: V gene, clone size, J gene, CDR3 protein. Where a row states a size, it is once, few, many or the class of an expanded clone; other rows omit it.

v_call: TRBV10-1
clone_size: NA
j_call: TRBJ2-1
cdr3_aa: ASSPRRLAGGLEQF

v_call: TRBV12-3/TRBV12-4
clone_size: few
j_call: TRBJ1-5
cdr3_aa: ASRYGTGTNQPQH

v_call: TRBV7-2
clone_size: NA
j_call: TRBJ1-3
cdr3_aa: ASSLQAGNTIY

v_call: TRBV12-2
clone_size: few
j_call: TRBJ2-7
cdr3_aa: ASRPLVNSLAYEQY

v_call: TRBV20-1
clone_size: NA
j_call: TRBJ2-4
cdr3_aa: SAHTLAKNIQY

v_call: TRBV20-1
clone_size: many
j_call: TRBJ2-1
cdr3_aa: SANEVSYNEQF

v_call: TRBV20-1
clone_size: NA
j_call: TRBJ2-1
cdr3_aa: SAPEREGRDNEQF

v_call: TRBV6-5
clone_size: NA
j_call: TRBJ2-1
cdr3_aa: ASSYYTGTSVLYNEQF

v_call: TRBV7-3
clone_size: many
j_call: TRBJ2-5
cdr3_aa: ASSSGLAGGEETQY

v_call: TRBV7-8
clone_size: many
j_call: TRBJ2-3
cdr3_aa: ASSKQGLGTDTQY

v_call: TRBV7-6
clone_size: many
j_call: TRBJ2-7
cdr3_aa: ASSPRSDEQY

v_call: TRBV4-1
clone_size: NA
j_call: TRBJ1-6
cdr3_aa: ASSQGISPLH

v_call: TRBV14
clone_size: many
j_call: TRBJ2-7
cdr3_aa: ASSQEVGSSYEQY

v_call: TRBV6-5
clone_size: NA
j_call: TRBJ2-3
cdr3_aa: ASSRSGVLPY

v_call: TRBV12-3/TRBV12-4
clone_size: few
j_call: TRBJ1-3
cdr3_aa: ASSRVGRRTGNTIY

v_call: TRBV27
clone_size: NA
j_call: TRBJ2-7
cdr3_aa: ASSPRAGGYEQY

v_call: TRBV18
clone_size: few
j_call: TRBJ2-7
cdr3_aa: ASSPPTASGRGSEQY